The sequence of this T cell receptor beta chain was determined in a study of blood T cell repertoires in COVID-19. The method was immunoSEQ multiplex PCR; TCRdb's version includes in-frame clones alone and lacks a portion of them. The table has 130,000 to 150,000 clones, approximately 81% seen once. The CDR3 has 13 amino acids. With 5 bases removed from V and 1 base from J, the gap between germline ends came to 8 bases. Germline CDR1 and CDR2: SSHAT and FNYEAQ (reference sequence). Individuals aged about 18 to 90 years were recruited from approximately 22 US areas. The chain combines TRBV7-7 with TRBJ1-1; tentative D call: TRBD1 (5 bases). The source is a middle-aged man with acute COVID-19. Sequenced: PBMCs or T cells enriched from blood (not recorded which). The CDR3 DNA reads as TGTGCCAGCAGCCGCGACAGGAACACTGAAGCTTTCTTT. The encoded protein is CASSRDRNTEAFF.